The source of this T cell receptor beta chain is a study of monozygotic twins with inflammatory bowel disease. Findings of the study overall: Clonotype sharing was lower in IBD patients than healthy twins, most markedly with disease activity. Limited power may explain why concordant and discordant twins showed no difference in repertoire similarity.

The germline CDR1 and CDR2 sequences are MGHDK and SYGVNS. CDR3 length: 15 residues. Every TCR library used about 3.5 ug of total RNA. Incorporation of UMIs carrying a 6-nucleotide sample barcode was performed by template switching. TCRdb re-analyzed the 5' RACE reads; it lists each CDR3 protein once, without DNA. The sample totals about 420,000 distinct CDR3 sequences. On this clonotype: The antigen is unknown.

This chain joins TRBV25-1 and TRBJ2-1; TCRdb reports TRBD2, a call that lacks DNA to check it against. This clonotype originated in a human donor with ulcerative colitis or Crohn's disease, or a healthy co-twin of an affected twin (not recorded which). Specimen: blood. The CDR3 sequence: CASSEVAGSYNEQFF.